This T cell receptor beta chain was sequenced in a study of T cell repertoires in cytomegalovirus infection. Study information: Both recently identified HLA-C-restricted and well-studied HLA-B-restricted CMV epitopes were used in the study. CMV infection plus the matching HLA type was flagged by public TCR beta signatures.

Trimming left V 4 bases short and J 1 base short, with 17 bases between. Germline V gene data show CDR1 as SEHNR and CDR2 as FQNEAQ (reference sequence). There are 16 residues in the CDR3. TCRdb processed the reads anew with MiXCR; each CDR3 protein has one entry. The sample yields some 800,000 distinct CDR3 sequences, 32% seen once. This clonotype was recorded at least ten times. Its target is not known. The chain couples TRBV7-9 to TRBJ2-7; D might be TRBD2 (5 bases). This sequence was found in a human donor in good health (CMV status not recorded). Some clones in this sample may be carry-over from other donors' samples. The sample in question was cultured CD8+ T cells from PBMCs, obtained from culture after CMV antigen stimulation. The CDR3 sequence: CASSSSRVGISYEQYF. The DNA for the CDR3 is TGTGCCAGCAGCTCATCCCGGGTCGGGATTTCCTACGAGCAGTACTTC.